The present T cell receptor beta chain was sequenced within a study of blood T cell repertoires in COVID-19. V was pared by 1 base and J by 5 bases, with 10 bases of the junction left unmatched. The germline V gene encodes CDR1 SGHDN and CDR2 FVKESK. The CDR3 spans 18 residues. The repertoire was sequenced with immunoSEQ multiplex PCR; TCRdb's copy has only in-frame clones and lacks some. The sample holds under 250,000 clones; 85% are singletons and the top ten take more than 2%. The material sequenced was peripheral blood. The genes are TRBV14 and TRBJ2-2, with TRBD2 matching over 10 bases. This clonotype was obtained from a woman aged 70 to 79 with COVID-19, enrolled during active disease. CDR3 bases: TGTGCCAGCAGCCAAGTTTTACTAGCGGGAAGACAGACCGGGGAGCTGTTTTTT. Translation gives CASSQVLLAGRQTGELFF.